Shown below are 22 T cell receptor beta chains from a single sample sequenced in a study of T cell clonotyping in hematopoietic cell transplantation. Assay: immunoSEQ multiplex PCR; the TCRdb copy retains only in-frame clones and omits some. The table has about 16,000 clones, roughly 90% seen once. Input material: peripheral blood mononuclear cells. The source of these receptors is a man aged 45 to 65 in good health. Some clones in this sample may be carry-over from other donors' samples.

This sequence joins TRBV11-3 and TRBJ2-3, with 7 bases identical to TRBD2. The CDR3 consists of 20 residues. Germline loops: CDR1 SGHNT, CDR2 YENEEA. With 2 bases clipped from V and 1 base from J, the junction kept 18 bases outside the gene matches. The CDR3: CASSLWAPWGEGWGTDTQYF. CDR3 DNA: TGTGCCAGCAGCTTATGGGCGCCCTGGGGGGAGGGCTGGGGCACAGATACGCAGTATTTT. Drawing the rest from reference TRBV11-3 and TRBJ2-3, the complete variable domain is EAGVVQSPRYKIIEKKQPVAFWCNPISGHNTLYWYLQNLGQGPELLIRYENEEAVDDSQLPKDRFSAERLKGVDSTLKIQPAELGDSAVYLCASSLWAPWGEGWGTDTQYFGPGTRLTVL.

This rearrangement joins TRBV30 to TRBJ1-6, with a weak D call TRBD1 (6 bases). Trimming removed 5 bases at V and 4 bases at J, with 15 bases between. The CDR3 spans 15 residues. Germline V gene lookup returns CDR1 GTSNPN and CDR2 SVGIG (reference sequence). For the CDR3, the DNA is TGTGCCTGGCAAGGAACAGGGAGGTATAATTCACCCCTCCACTTT. Translating gives CAWQGTGRYNSPLHF.

The chain links TRBV29-1 to TRBJ1-5, with 8 bases lining up with TRBD1. The germline CDR1 and CDR2 sequences are SQVTM and ANQGSEA. There are 12 residues in the CDR3. J was trimmed by 5 bases and V by 7 bases; bases with no gene match: 4. CDR3 sequence: CSAKTGDQPQHF. CDR3 bases: TGCAGCGCCAAGACAGGGGATCAGCCCCAGCATTTT.

The J gene is TRBJ1-3, the V gene TRBV25-1; D uncertain. Germline V CDR1 and CDR2: MGHDK, SYGVNS. The CDR3 loop spans 16 amino acids. The V and J ends lost 1 base and 5 bases respectively, with 15 bases between them. As DNA, the CDR3 is TGTGCCAGCAGTGAATCCTCCGTCGCGTTGCGAAACACCATATATTTT. Protein sequence: CASSESSVALRNTIYF.

The chain carries TRBV6-6 and TRBJ1-2, with D possibly being TRBD1 (6 bases). V was pared by 7 bases and J by 2 bases, with 11 bases between. This CDR3 has 13 residues. CDR1 and CDR2 from the germline V gene are MNHNY and SVGAGI (reference sequence). CDR3 in DNA: TGTGCCAGCATACTAGGGGGGAACTATGGCTACACCTTC. The encoded protein is CASILGGNYGYTF.

V usage is TRBV7-2 and J usage is TRBJ2-7; 12 nucleotides align to TRBD2. The junction had 4 bases not matched to a gene; V was cut back by 5 bases and J by 2 bases. CDR1 and CDR2 from the germline V gene are SGHTA and FQGNSA. The CDR3 contains 15 residues. The CDR3 sequence: CASSPSSGGAYEQYF. In DNA form, the CDR3 reads TGTGCCAGCAGCCCTTCTAGCGGGGGGGCCTACGAGCAGTACTTC.

The genes are TRBV7-2 and TRBJ2-3, with 13 bases lining up with TRBD2. This CDR3 has 16 amino acids. Germline CDR1 and CDR2: SGHTA and FQGNSA. J lost 5 bases, V lost 3 bases, and 5 bases had no gene match. CDR3 region: CASSFTSGGAGDTQYF. For the CDR3, the DNA is TGTGCCAGCAGCTTTACTAGCGGGGGGGCCGGAGATACGCAGTATTTT.

The V gene is TRBV4-2, the J gene TRBJ1-4; 7 bases line up with TRBD1. Trimming removed 4 bases from V and 8 bases from J; junction bases left unmatched: 7. The CDR3 is made up of 14 amino acids. Germline V gene sequence: CDR1 LGHNA, CDR2 YNFKEQ. CDR3 coding DNA: TGTGCCAGCAGCCCACGTACAGGGGACGAAAAACTGTTTTTT. Protein sequence: CASSPRTGDEKLFF.

The chain couples TRBV11-3 to TRBJ1-1; unclear D gene. V was clipped by 1 base and J by 6 bases, with 12 bases between them. Germline V gene sequence: CDR1 SGHNT, CDR2 YENEEA. The CDR3 has 14 amino acids. The CDR3 loop is CASSLASSLPEAFF. In DNA, the CDR3 is TGTGCCAGCAGCTTAGCCTCTAGTCTCCCTGAAGCTTTCTTT.

The chain couples TRBV6-1 to TRBJ2-7; TRBD2 aligns across 7 bases. Trimming took 10 bases from V and 3 from J; bases not matched to a gene: 6. Germline values: CDR1 MNHNS, CDR2 SASEGT. This CDR3 has 12 amino acids. Here the CDR3 reads CATRSGGYEQYF. The CDR3 DNA reads TGTGCCACCCGGTCGGGGGGCTACGAGCAGTACTTC.

The chain recombines TRBV4-2 with TRBJ1-5, with D possibly TRBD1 on 5 matching bases. Trimming pared 5 bases from V and 7 bases from J, leaving 9 bases between. From germline, CDR1 is LGHNA and CDR2 YNFKEQ. CDR3 length: 12 amino acids. CDR3 DNA sequence: TGTGCCAGCAGCTCCCAGGGCCAGCCCCAGCATTTT. This translates into CASSSQGQPQHF.

The chain uses TRBV5-1 and TRBJ1-3; D call uncertain. CDR1 and CDR2 from the germline V gene are SGHRS and YFSETQ. V was trimmed by 3 bases and J by 8 bases, leaving 18 bases between them. The CDR3 totals 15 residues. CDR3 sequence (DNA): TGCGCCAGCAGCTCCTCGAGCGGCAGGCTGGACACCATATATTTT. Protein product: CASSSSSGRLDTIYF.

The V call is TRBV11-2, the J call TRBJ2-7, with D perhaps TRBD2 (6 bases). The germline V and J ends were trimmed by 2 bases and 7 bases, with 15 bases remaining between them. Germline lookup yields CDR1 SGHAT and CDR2 FQNNGV. The CDR3 covers 14 residues. CDR3 loop: CASSLRTNIGEQYF. The CDR3 DNA follows: TGTGCCAGCAGCTTAAGGACTAACATCGGGGAGCAGTACTTC.

The V call is TRBV28, the J call TRBJ2-1; the D call may be TRBD1 or TRBD2 (5 bases each). The CDR3 covers 11 residues. Trimming pared 10 bases from V and 10 bases from J, leaving 14 bases between. Looked up from germline, CDR1 is MDHEN and CDR2 is SYDVKM. The CDR3 DNA reads TGTGCCACCCTTTCTTGGGGGGAGCAGTTCTTC. Translating it yields CATLSWGEQFF. The variable domain in full, completed from reference TRBV28 and TRBJ2-1, reads DVKVTQSSRYLVKRTGEKVFLECVQDMDHENMFWYRQDPGLGLRLIYFSYDVKMKEKGDIPEGYSVSREKKERFSLILESASTNQTSMYLCATLSWGEQFFGPGTRLTVL.

The rearrangement uses TRBV7-9 and TRBJ1-2; possible D gene TRBD1, 6 bases. Germline V lookup: CDR1 SEHNR, CDR2 FQNEAQ (reference sequence). This CDR3 region has 12 residues. Trimming took off 5 bases at V and 8 bases at J, with 12 bases between the two ends. The CDR3 DNA reads as TGTGCCAGCAGCCCAGGGGACGGAGGCTACACCTTC. It codes for CASSPGDGGYTF.

The chain employs TRBV14 and TRBJ2-1, with D possibly matching TRBD1 (6 bases). CDR3 length: 15 amino acids. V lost 3 bases, J lost 3 bases, and 12 bases lay in between. CDR1 is SGHDN and CDR2 is FVKESK in the germline V gene. CDR3 region: CASSQGDTDYNEQFF. The DNA for the CDR3 is TGTGCCAGCAGCCAGGGGGACACAGACTACAATGAGCAGTTCTTC.

The V call is TRBV28, the J call TRBJ2-2, with TRBD1 matching 10 bases. V shed 7 bases and J 7 bases; nucleotides not matched to a gene: 12. Germline values: CDR1 MDHEN, CDR2 SYDVKM. The CDR3 has 16 residues. DNA for the CDR3: TGTGCCAGCATCCAAATCGGGACAGGGGAAGTCGGGGAGCTGTTTTTT. Its protein product is CASIQIGTGEVGELFF.

The chain joins TRBV10-2 to TRBJ1-6; TRBD1 matches at 10 bases. CDR3 size: 14 residues. In germline, CDR1 is WSHSY, CDR2 SAAADI. The junction had 3 bases not matched to a gene; V was cut back by 6 bases and J by 7 bases. CDR3 in DNA: TGCGCCAGCAGGGGGGGACAGGGGAATTCACCCCTCCACTTT. Its translation is CASRGGQGNSPLHF.

This clone was picked up one time. The gene calls are TRBV28 and TRBJ2-3; TRBD2 matches 7 bases. V lost 2 bases, J lost 0 bases, and 8 bases stayed unmatched. In germline, CDR1 is MDHEN, CDR2 SYDVKM. The CDR3 is 17 residues long. The CDR3: CASSLDGERGSTDTQYF. The CDR3 DNA sequence: TGTGCCAGCAGTTTAGATGGTGAGCGGGGAAGCACAGATACGCAGTATTTT.

This clone was observed a few times. The genes are TRBV25-1 and TRBJ1-3, with D unclear. The V and J ends lost 1 base and 9 bases respectively, with 10 bases between them. The CDR3 has 13 residues. Germline CDR1 and CDR2: MGHDK and SYGVNS. The CDR3 DNA reads TGTGCCAGCAGTGAATGGGGAGTTCCCACCATATATTTT. Its protein product is CASSEWGVPTIYF.

This clone was seen a handful of times. The CDR3 loop is CASREGPLHF. The CDR3 DNA is TGTGCCAGCCGGGAGGGGCCCCTCCACTTT. The chain has TRBV2 and TRBJ1-6, with D perhaps TRBD1 (5 bases). V was shortened by 8 bases and J by 13 bases, with 9 bases between the two germline ends. CDR1 is SNHLY and CDR2 is FYNNEI in the germline V gene. The length of the CDR3 is 10 residues.

The V call is TRBV4-3, the J call TRBJ1-6; TRBD1 matches 9 bases. The CDR3 has 14 amino acids. The trim removed 7 bases at V and 11 bases at J, leaving 9 bases unmatched. CDR1 LGHNA and CDR2 YSLEER come from the germline V gene. The CDR3, as DNA: TGCGCCAGCACCCCGGGACAGGGTAGTCCACCCCTCCACTTT. It codes for CASTPGQGSPPLHF.